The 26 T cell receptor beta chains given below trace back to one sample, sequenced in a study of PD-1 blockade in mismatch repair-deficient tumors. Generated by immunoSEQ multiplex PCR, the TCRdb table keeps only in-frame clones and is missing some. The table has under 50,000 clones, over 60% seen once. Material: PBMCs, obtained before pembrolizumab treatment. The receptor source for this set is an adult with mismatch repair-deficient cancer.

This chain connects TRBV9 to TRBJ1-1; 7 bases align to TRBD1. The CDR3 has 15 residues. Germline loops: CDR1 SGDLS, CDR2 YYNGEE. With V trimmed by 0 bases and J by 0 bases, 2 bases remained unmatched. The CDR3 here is CASSVVQGVNTEAFF. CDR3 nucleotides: TGTGCCAGCAGCGTAGTCCAGGGGGTGAACACTGAAGCTTTCTTT.

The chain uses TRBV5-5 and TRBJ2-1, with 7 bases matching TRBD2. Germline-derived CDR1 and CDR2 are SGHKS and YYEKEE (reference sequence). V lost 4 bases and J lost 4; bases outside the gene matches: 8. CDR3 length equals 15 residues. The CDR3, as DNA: TGTGCCAGCAGCATCCTAGCGGTCTCATACAATGAGCAGTTCTTC. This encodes CASSILAVSYNEQFF.

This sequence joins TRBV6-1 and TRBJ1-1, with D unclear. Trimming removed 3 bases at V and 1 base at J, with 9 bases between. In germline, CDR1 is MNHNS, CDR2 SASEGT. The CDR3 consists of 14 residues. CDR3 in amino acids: CASSDRWKNTEAFF. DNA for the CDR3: TGTGCCAGCAGTGACAGGTGGAAGAACACTGAAGCTTTCTTT.

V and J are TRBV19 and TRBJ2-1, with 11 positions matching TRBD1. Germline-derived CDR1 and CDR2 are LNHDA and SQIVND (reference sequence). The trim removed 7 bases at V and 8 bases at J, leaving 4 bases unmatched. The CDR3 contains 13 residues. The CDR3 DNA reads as TGTGCCAGTATAGGACAGGGGGCCGATGAGCAGTTCTTC. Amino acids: CASIGQGADEQFF.

The CDR3 DNA sequence: TGTGCCTGGAGTGTATTCTCGGGCAGCTTCGAGATGAACACTGAAGCTTTCTTT. Protein product: CAWSVFSGSFEMNTEAFF. V is TRBV30 and J is TRBJ1-1; D is unclear. Germline V CDR1 and CDR2: GTSNPN, SVGIG (reference sequence). The CDR3 runs 18 residues. Trimming pared 0 bases from V and 0 bases from J, leaving 20 bases between.

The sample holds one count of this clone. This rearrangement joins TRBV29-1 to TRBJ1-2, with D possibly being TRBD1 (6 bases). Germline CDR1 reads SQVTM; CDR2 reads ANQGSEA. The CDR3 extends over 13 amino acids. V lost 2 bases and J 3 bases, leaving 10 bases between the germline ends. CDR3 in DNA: TGCAGCGTTGAATCGGGGGCTCACTATGGCTACACCTTC. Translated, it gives CSVESGAHYGYTF.

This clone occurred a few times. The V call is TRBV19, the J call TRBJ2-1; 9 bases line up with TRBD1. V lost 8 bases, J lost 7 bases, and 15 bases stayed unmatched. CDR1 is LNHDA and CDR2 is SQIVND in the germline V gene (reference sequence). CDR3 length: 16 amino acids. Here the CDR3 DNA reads TGTGCCAGTCTCTTAACCGGGACAGGGAGGGAAAATGAGCAGTTCTTC. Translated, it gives CASLLTGTGRENEQFF. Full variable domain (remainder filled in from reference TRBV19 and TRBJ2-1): DGGITQSPKYLFRKEGQNVTLSCEQNLNHDAMYWYRQDPGQGLRLIYYSQIVNDFQKGDIAEGYSVSREKKESFPLTVTSAQKNPTAFYLCASLLTGTGRENEQFFGPGTRLTVL.

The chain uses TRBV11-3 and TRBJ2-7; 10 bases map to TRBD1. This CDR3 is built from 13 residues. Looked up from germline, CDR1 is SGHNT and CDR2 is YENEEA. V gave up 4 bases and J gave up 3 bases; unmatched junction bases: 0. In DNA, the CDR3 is TGTGCCAGCAGCTGGACAGGGGGCTACGAGCAGTACTTC. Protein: CASSWTGGYEQYF.

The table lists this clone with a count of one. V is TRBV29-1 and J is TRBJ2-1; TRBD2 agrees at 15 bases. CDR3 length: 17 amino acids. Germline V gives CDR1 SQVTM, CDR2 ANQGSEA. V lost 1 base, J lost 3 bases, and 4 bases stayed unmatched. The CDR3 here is CSVEGTSGRVVYNEQFF. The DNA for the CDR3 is TGCAGCGTTGAAGGGACTAGCGGGAGGGTAGTCTACAATGAGCAGTTCTTC.

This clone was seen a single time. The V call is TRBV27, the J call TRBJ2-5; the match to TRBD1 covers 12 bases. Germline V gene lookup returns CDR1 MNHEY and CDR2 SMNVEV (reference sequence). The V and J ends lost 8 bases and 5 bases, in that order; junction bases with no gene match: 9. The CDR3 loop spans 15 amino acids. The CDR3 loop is CASGRGTGGVETQYF. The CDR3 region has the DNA TGTGCCAGCGGACGAGGGACAGGGGGCGTGGAGACCCAGTACTTC.

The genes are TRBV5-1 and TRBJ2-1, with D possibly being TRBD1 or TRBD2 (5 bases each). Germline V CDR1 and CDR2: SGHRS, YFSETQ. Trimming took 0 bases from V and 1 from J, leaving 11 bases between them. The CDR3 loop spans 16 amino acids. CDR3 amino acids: CASSLGDRISYNEQFF. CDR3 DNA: TGCGCCAGCAGCTTGGGGGACCGCATATCCTACAATGAGCAGTTCTTC.

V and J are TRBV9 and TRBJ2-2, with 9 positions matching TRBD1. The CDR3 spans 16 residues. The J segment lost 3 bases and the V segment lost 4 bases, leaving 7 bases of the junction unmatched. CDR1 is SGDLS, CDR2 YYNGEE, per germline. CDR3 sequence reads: CASSTRDRAYTGELFF. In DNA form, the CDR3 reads TGTGCCAGCAGCACCCGGGACAGGGCATACACCGGGGAGCTGTTTTTT.

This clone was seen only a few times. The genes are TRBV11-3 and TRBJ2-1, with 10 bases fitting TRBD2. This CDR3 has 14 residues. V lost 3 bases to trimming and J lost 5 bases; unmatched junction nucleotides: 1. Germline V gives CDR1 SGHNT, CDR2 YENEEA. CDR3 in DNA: TGTGCCAGCAGCTTTCTAGCGGGAGACAATGAGCAGTTCTTC. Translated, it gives CASSFLAGDNEQFF.

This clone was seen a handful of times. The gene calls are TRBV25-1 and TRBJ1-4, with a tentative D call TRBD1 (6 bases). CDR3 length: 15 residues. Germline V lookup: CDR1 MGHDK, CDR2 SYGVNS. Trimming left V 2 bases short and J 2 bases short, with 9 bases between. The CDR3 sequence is CASSEPGATNEKLFF. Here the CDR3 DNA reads TGTGCCAGCAGTGAACCAGGGGCGACTAATGAAAAACTGTTTTTT.

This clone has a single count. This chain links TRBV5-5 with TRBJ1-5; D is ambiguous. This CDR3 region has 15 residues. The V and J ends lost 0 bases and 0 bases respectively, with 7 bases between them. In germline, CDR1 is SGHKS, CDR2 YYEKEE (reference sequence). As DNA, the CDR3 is TGTGCCAGCAGCTTGGAGGTTTATAGCAATCAGCCCCAGCATTTT. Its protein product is CASSLEVYSNQPQHF. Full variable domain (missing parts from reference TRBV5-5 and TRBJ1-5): DAGVTQSPTHLIKTRGQQVTLRCSPISGHKSVSWYQQVLGQGPQFIFQYYEKEERGRGNFPDRFSARQFPNYSSELNVNALLLGDSALYLCASSLEVYSNQPQHFGDGTRLSIL.

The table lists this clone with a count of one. CDR3 loop: CASSSDRGGQFF. The CDR3 nucleotides are TGTGCCAGCAGCTCAGACAGGGGGGGGCAGTTCTTC. J is TRBJ2-1 and V is TRBV11-2; 9 bases map to TRBD1. The germline CDR1 and CDR2 sequences are SGHAT and FQNNGV. The CDR3 spans 12 residues. The V segment lost 4 bases and the J segment 12 bases; nucleotides outside the gene matches: 4. Drawing the rest from reference TRBV11-2 and TRBJ2-1, the complete variable domain is EAGVAQSPRYKIIEKRQSVAFWCNPISGHATLYWYQQILGQGPKLLIQFQNNGVVDDSQLPKDRFSAERLKGVDSTLKIQPAKLEDSAVYLCASSSDRGGQFFGPGTRLTVL.

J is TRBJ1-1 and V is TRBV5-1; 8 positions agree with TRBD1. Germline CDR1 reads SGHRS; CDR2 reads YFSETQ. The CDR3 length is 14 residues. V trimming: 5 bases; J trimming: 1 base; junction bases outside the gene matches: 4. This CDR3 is CASSPGTGNTEAFF. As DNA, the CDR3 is TGCGCCAGCAGTCCCGGGACAGGGAACACTGAAGCTTTCTTT.

Written as DNA, the CDR3 is TGTGCCAGCAGTAGGGTACCCCCTGGAAACACCATATATTTT. Translation: CASSRVPPGNTIYF. The chain employs TRBV27 and TRBJ1-3; no firm D call. Trimming took 5 bases from V and 2 from J, leaving 10 bases between them. Germline lookup yields CDR1 MNHEY and CDR2 SMNVEV (reference sequence). The CDR3 is 14 residues long.

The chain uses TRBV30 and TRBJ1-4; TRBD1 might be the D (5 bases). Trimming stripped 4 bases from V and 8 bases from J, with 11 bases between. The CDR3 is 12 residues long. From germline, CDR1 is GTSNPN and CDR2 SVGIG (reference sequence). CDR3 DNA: TGTGCCTGGACAGGCCGGGACGAAAAACTGTTTTTT. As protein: CAWTGRDEKLFF.

The CDR3 nucleotides read TGTGCCAGCAGCTTAAACGTGGGCACTGAAGCTTTCTTT. Translated: CASSLNVGTEAFF. This sequence joins TRBV7-2 and TRBJ1-1; no clear D gene. Trimming pared 2 bases from V and 4 bases from J, leaving 8 bases between. Germline V gives CDR1 SGHTA, CDR2 FQGNSA. The CDR3 runs 13 residues.

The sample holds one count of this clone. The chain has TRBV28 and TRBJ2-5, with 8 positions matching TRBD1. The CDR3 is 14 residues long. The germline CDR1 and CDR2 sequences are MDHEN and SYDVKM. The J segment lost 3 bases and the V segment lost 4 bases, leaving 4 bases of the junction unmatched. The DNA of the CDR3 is TGTGCCAGCAGTTCATCGGACAGGGAAGAGACCCAGTACTTC. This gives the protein CASSSSDREETQYF.

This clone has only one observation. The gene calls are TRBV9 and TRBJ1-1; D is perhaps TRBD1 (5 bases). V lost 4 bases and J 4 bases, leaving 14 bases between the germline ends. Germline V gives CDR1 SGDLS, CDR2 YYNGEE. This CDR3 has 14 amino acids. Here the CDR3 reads CASSSTGVGTEAFF. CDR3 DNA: TGTGCCAGCAGCTCGACGGGGGTAGGCACTGAAGCTTTCTTT.

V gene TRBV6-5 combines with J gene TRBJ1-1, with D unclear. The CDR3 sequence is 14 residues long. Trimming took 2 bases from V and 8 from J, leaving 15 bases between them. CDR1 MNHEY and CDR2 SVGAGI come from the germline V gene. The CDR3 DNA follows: TGTGCCAGCAGTTACATCTACCTGACACCCGAAGCTTTCTTT. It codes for CASSYIYLTPEAFF.

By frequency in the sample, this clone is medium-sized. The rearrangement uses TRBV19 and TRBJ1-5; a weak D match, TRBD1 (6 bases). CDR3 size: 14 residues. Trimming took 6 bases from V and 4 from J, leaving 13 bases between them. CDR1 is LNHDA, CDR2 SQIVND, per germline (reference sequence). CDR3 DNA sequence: TGTGCCAGTAGGGACAGCCCTACAAATCAGCCCCAGCATTTT. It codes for CASRDSPTNQPQHF.

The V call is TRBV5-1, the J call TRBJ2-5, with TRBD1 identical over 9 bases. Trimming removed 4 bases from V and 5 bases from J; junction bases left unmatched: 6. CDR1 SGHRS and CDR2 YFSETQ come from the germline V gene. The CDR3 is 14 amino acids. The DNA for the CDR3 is TGCGCCAGCAGCAGACAGGGGGAGTTCGAGACCCAGTACTTC. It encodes CASSRQGEFETQYF.

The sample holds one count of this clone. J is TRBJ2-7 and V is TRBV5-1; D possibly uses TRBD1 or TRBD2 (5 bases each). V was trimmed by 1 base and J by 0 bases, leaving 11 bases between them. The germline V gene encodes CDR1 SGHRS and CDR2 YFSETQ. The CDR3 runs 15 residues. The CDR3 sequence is CASSLRGDSSYEQYF. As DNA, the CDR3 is TGCGCCAGCAGCTTGAGAGGGGATAGCTCCTACGAGCAGTACTTC.